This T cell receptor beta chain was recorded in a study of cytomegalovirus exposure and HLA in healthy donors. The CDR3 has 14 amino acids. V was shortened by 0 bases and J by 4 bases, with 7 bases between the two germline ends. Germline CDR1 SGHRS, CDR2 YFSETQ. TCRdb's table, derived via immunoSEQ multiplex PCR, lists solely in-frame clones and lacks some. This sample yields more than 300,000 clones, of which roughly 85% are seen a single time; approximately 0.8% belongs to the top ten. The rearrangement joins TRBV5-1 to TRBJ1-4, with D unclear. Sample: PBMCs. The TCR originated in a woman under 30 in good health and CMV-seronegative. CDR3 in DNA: TGCGCCAGCAGCTTGGACAGCAATAATGAAAAACTGTTTTTT. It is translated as CASSLDSNNEKLFF.